The source of this TCR beta chain is a study of T-cell reconstitution after alpha-beta-depleted transplantation in children. This CDR3 comprises 15 residues. Trimming took 3 bases from V and 3 from J; bases not matched to a gene: 8. CDR1 is MGHRA and CDR2 is YSYEKL in the germline V gene. This clonotype was seen a few times. A TCRbeta library incorporating unique molecular identifiers was prepared. One entry per CDR3 protein, called by TCRdb with MiXCR from the PCR reads. Here the sample spans about 540,000 distinct CDR3 sequences, 15% to 20% being singletons. This receptor was taken from a human donor who donated a stem cell graft to a child with acute lymphoblastic leukemia. The source material was PBMCs from the stem cell graft donor, sampled from the stem cell graft. The chain employs TRBV4-1 and TRBJ2-7; 7 bases align to TRBD1. CDR3 bases: TGCGCCAGCAGCCAGGCTCGAGGGGGCTTCTACGAGCAGTACTTC. This gives the protein CASSQARGGFYEQYF.